Each of the 11 T cell receptor beta chains below was sequenced from the same sample in a study of cytomegalovirus exposure and HLA in healthy donors. The PCR made use of 60 Vbeta and 13 Jbeta primers. Assay: immunoSEQ multiplex PCR; the TCRdb copy retains only in-frame clones and omits some. Found here are 100,000 to 150,000 clones, about 85% of them singletons; the top ten hold roughly 4%. Source material: PBMCs. All receptors derive from a man younger than 30 in good health and CMV-seropositive.

The V and J genes are TRBV6-6 and TRBJ1-5; tentatively, D is TRBD1 (5 bases). V lost 6 bases to trimming and J lost 5 bases, with 14 bases between them. This CDR3 region has 14 residues. Looked up from germline, CDR1 is MNHNY and CDR2 is SVGAGI (reference sequence). The CDR3 spells CASSPQGRDQPQHF. CDR3 DNA sequence: TGTGCCAGCAGCCCCCAGGGCAGGGATCAGCCCCAGCATTTT.

The chain links TRBV6-1 to TRBJ2-3, with TRBD1 matching over 8 bases. This CDR3 spans 14 amino acids. Per germline, CDR1 MNHNS and CDR2 SASEGT. V shed 8 bases and J 2 bases; nucleotides not matched to a gene: 6. The CDR3 region has the DNA TGTGCCAGCGGGGGGACAGGCCTCACAGATACGCAGTATTTT. Translated: CASGGTGLTDTQYF.

This chain links TRBV4-1 with TRBJ2-7; D unresolved. The germline V gene has CDR1 MGHRA and CDR2 YSYEKL. CDR3 size: 13 residues. V was cut by 0 bases and J by 9 bases, with 12 bases left in between. Here the CDR3 reads CASSQDASLGQYF. The CDR3 DNA is TGCGCCAGCAGCCAAGATGCCAGTCTTGGGCAGTACTTC.

The chain has TRBV30 and TRBJ2-5; TRBD2 is a possible D gene (5 bases). The germline V and J ends were trimmed by 0 bases and 3 bases, with 17 bases remaining between them. From germline, CDR1 is GTSNPN and CDR2 SVGIG (reference sequence). CDR3 length: 16 residues. The CDR3 spells CAWSVPFRAGKETQYF. The CDR3 bases are TGTGCCTGGAGTGTACCGTTTAGGGCGGGCAAAGAGACCCAGTACTTC.

The rearrangement joins TRBV7-2 to TRBJ1-5, with D possibly TRBD1 on 5 matching bases. V dropped 1 base and J dropped 1 base, with 11 bases sitting between them. Germline V gene data show CDR1 as SGHTA and CDR2 as FQGNSA. The CDR3 extends over 16 amino acids. The CDR3 loop is CASSLERTTSNQPQHF. CDR3 in DNA: TGTGCCAGCAGCTTAGAACGGACAACCAGCAATCAGCCCCAGCATTTT.

The V call is TRBV29-1, the J call TRBJ1-1; D perhaps matches TRBD1 (6 bases). Germline assignment: CDR1 SQVTM and CDR2 ANQGSEA. Trimming left V 4 bases short and J 5 bases short, with 17 bases between. This CDR3 contains 14 residues. Here the CDR3 reads CSVVTGRIGTEAFF. CDR3 nucleotides: TGCAGCGTTGTTACAGGGAGAATAGGGACTGAAGCTTTCTTT.

The CDR3 coding sequence is TGTGCCAGCAGCCAGGACAATCTCGAAAATTCACCCCTCCACTTT. Translation gives CASSQDNLENSPLHF. V gene TRBV5-8 combines with J gene TRBJ1-6; tentatively, D is TRBD1 (5 bases). This CDR3 comprises 15 residues. The germline gives CDR1 SGHTS, CDR2 YDEGEE. With 4 bases removed from V and 7 bases from J, the gap between germline ends came to 15 bases.

The chain has TRBV7-2 and TRBJ1-2; D ambiguous. This CDR3 has 14 residues. Germline values: CDR1 SGHTA, CDR2 FQGNSA. The V and J ends lost 2 bases and 1 base respectively, with 8 bases between them. CDR3 sequence: CASSLQSHNYGYTF. CDR3 DNA sequence: TGTGCCAGCAGCTTACAGTCCCATAACTATGGCTACACCTTC.

The V gene is TRBV4-1, the J gene TRBJ1-1; D call uncertain. V lost 0 bases, J lost 1 base, and 15 bases lay in between. Germline V gene lookup returns CDR1 MGHRA and CDR2 YSYEKL. This CDR3 contains 17 residues. This CDR3 reads CASSQDYSEGGNTEAFF. In DNA, the CDR3 is TGCGCCAGCAGCCAAGATTACTCGGAGGGCGGGAACACTGAAGCTTTCTTT.

The chain couples TRBV6-1 to TRBJ2-5; no firm D call. The CDR3 loop spans 14 amino acids. Trimming took 3 bases from V and 1 from J, leaving 9 bases between them. CDR1 MNHNS and CDR2 SASEGT come from the germline V gene. The CDR3 bases are TGTGCCAGCAGTGATTTGAGGATCCAAGAGACCCAGTACTTC. Translated: CASSDLRIQETQYF.

The chain uses TRBV25-1 and TRBJ1-6, with 7 bases matching TRBD1. Germline CDR1 reads MGHDK; CDR2 reads SYGVNS. J gave up 8 bases and V 6 bases, and 4 bases lay outside the gene matches. This CDR3 is built from 13 residues. The CDR3 sequence: CASRQGSDSPLHF. CDR3 bases: TGTGCCAGCAGACAGGGGAGTGATTCACCCCTCCACTTT.